The 27 T cell receptor beta chains below all came from one sample that was sequenced in a study of blood T cells in healthy people across ages. Using a J-beta primer mix together with a sample-barcoded 5' primer, a second PCR was run for about 7 to 12 cycles. TCRdb called the 5' RACE reads again in MiXCR, with one record for every CDR3 protein. Of some 1,500,000 distinct CDR3 sequences listed, 42% are singletons. Sequencing was carried out using blood. These TCRs come from a woman aged 18-30 years in good health.

This chain uses TRBV9 with TRBJ2-7; 9 bases are shared with TRBD2. The J call is uncertain, as TRBJ2-5 better fits the DNA end. This CDR3 is 15 amino acids long. CDR1 is SGDLS, CDR2 YYNGEE, per germline. CDR3 DNA sequence: TGTGCCAGCAGCGTAGGAGCGGGAGGTTGGGAGACCCAGTACTTC. The encoded protein is CASSVGAGGWETQYF.

Concerning this clonotype: Sequence at one end of the junction differs from germline and may be a read error. V gene TRBV7-9 combines with J gene TRBJ2-3; 7 bases agree with TRBD2. CDR3 length equals 18 residues. Germline V CDR1 and CDR2: SEHNR, FQNEAQ (reference sequence). In nucleotides, the CDR3 is TGTGCCAGCAGCCCCCGTCAAGATAGCGGGCCTAGCACAGACACGCAGTATTTT. Translating it yields CASSPRQDSGPSTDTQYF.

V is TRBV14 and J is TRBJ1-4, with TRBD1 matching over 9 bases. This CDR3 is 14 amino acids long. The junction had 3 bases not matched to a gene; V was cut back by 4 bases and J by 6 bases. CDR1 SGHDN and CDR2 FVKESK come from the germline V gene. CDR3 in DNA: TGTGCCAGCAGCCGGACAGGGGATTATGAAAAACTGTTTTTT. It specifies CASSRTGDYEKLFF.

A few counts support this clonotype. V is TRBV2 and J is TRBJ2-1, with 7 positions matching TRBD2. J lost 3 bases, V lost 4 bases, and 6 bases had no gene match. The CDR3 sequence is 15 residues long. The germline V gene encodes CDR1 SNHLY and CDR2 FYNNEI. The chain's CDR3 is CASSAQLASYNEQFF. As DNA, the CDR3 is TGTGCCAGCAGTGCCCAACTAGCGAGCTACAATGAGCAGTTCTTC. Drawing the rest from reference TRBV2 and TRBJ2-1, the complete variable domain is EPEVTQTPSHQVTQMGQEVILRCVPISNHLYFYWYRQILGQKVEFLVSFYNNEISEKSEIFDDQFSVERPDGSNFTLKIRSTKLEDSAMYFCASSAQLASYNEQFFGPGTRLTVL.

A few counts support this clonotype. V usage is TRBV7-9 and J usage is TRBJ1-2; TRBD1 aligns across 8 bases. Germline CDR1 is SEHNR and CDR2 is FQNEAQ (reference sequence). This CDR3 has 13 amino acids. J lost 6 bases, V lost 5 bases, and 5 bases had no gene match. CDR3 DNA sequence: TGTGCCAGCAGCCGGGACAGGCAACATGGCTACACCTTC. As protein: CASSRDRQHGYTF.

V usage is TRBV15 and J usage is TRBJ2-5, with 7 bases that match TRBD2. Looked up from germline, CDR1 is LNHNV and CDR2 is YYDKDF (reference sequence). The CDR3 is made up of 16 amino acids. V lost 2 bases, J lost 4 bases, and 10 bases stayed unmatched. DNA of the CDR3: TGTGCCACCAGCAGAAAGGGTGGACTAGTACGAGAGACCCAGTACTTC. Protein: CATSRKGGLVRETQYF.

In this sample, this clonotype turned up a few times. The chain links TRBV7-2 to TRBJ1-2, with a weak D call TRBD1 (5 bases). The germline gives CDR1 SGHTA, CDR2 FQGNSA. V was pared by 4 bases and J by 4 bases, with 10 bases between. The CDR3 length is 13 residues. The CDR3 region is CASSSNGAYGYTF. The CDR3 DNA follows: TGTGCCAGCAGCTCCAACGGGGCCTATGGCTACACCTTC.

This clonotype has only a few counts. Given a much more abundant clone one base away, this may be a read error. The chain uses TRBV20-1 and TRBJ2-3, with TRBD2 identical over 8 bases. The CDR3 runs to 14 residues. The trim removed 3 bases at V and 4 bases at J, leaving 6 bases unmatched. Germline CDR1 DFQATT, CDR2 SNEGSKA (reference sequence). CDR3 residues: CSARGRAGADTQYF. The CDR3 DNA is TGCAGTGCTAGGGGACGAGCGGGAGCAGATACGCAGTATTTT.

This clonotype was found a few times. The chain has TRBV20-1 and TRBJ2-7; D gene uncertain. The CDR3 is made up of 13 amino acids. Per the germline V gene, CDR1 is DFQATT and CDR2 is SNEGSKA (reference sequence). V gave up 5 bases and J gave up 2 bases, with 13 bases separating them. This CDR3 is CSAREMGTYEQYF. The CDR3 nucleotides are TGCAGTGCTCGTGAGATGGGCACCTACGAGCAGTACTTC.

The table lists this clonotype with a count of one. The gene calls are TRBV7-9 and TRBJ2-5, with 9 nucleotides matching TRBD1. V lost 11 bases and J lost 3; bases outside the gene matches: 7. CDR1 is SEHNR, CDR2 FQNEAQ, per germline (reference sequence). The CDR3 spans 13 residues. For the CDR3, the DNA is TGTGCCGGACGGGACAGGGCCAAAGAGACCCAGTACTTC. Its translation: CAGRDRAKETQYF.

This clonotype was detected only once. A read error may account for a junction end that differs from germline. This chain joins TRBV27 and TRBJ2-7; 8 nucleotides align to TRBD1. CDR3 size: 15 residues. Germline loops: CDR1 MNHEY, CDR2 SMNVEV (reference sequence). The CDR3 coding sequence is TGTGTCAGCAGTCTGACAGGGGTTTTCTCCTACGAGCAGTACTTC. Its protein is CVSSLTGVFSYEQYF.

Only one count was recorded for this clonotype. This chain joins TRBV24-1 and TRBJ2-5; D remains ambiguous. Trimming shortened V by 1 base and J by 11 bases, and 10 bases separated the two germline ends. The length of the CDR3 is 12 residues. CDR1 and CDR2 from the germline V gene are KGHDR and SFDVKD. DNA of the CDR3: TGTGCCACCAGTGATTTCACGGATGAGCAGTACTTC. It encodes CATSDFTDEQYF.

A few counts support this clonotype. The gene calls are TRBV27 and TRBJ2-7; the D is unclear. This CDR3 contains 15 residues. The V end lost 5 bases, the J end lost 0 bases, and 14 bases lay between the germline ends. Germline V CDR1 and CDR2: MNHEY, SMNVEV (reference sequence). This chain's CDR3 is CASSLSTGYSYEQYF. The CDR3 coding sequence is TGTGCCAGCAGTCTCTCGACGGGTTACTCCTACGAGCAGTACTTC.

This chain links TRBV13 with TRBJ1-1; no clear D. V lost 0 bases and J lost 4, with 9 bases in between. Germline V CDR1 and CDR2: PRHDT, FYEKMQ (reference sequence). The CDR3 extends over 14 amino acids. CDR3 DNA: TGTGCCAGCAGCTTAGGTCTGGGGAGCACTGAAGCTTTCTTT. This translates into CASSLGLGSTEAFF.

This rearrangement joins TRBV15 to TRBJ2-3; 7 positions match TRBD2. CDR3 length: 16 residues. CDR1 is LNHNV, CDR2 YYDKDF, per germline (reference sequence). After removal of 1 base from V and 2 bases from J, the junction contained 6 bases not matched to a gene. In DNA, the CDR3 is TGTGCCACCAGCAGAGGACTAGCCGGAATCACAGATACGCAGTATTTT. Residues: CATSRGLAGITDTQYF.

V and J are TRBV4-1 and TRBJ2-7; 9 nucleotides line up with TRBD2. The length of the CDR3 is 16 residues. Germline loops: CDR1 MGHRA, CDR2 YSYEKL. Trimming took 1 base from V and 5 from J; bases not matched to a gene: 9. The CDR3 here is CASSQGSLAGLDEQYF. The CDR3 DNA is TGCGCCAGCAGCCAAGGTTCACTAGCGGGCCTCGACGAGCAGTACTTC.

The sample holds a few counts of this clonotype. The chain combines TRBV7-3 with TRBJ2-2, with D unresolved. This CDR3 spans 14 amino acids. Germline CDR1 SGHTA, CDR2 FQGTGA. V lost 1 base and J lost 4, with 7 bases in between. CDR3 residues: CASSLISGTGELFF. In DNA form, the CDR3 reads TGTGCCAGCAGCTTAATTTCAGGCACCGGGGAGCTGTTTTTT.

The chain employs TRBV15 and TRBJ2-5, with a tentative D call TRBD1 (6 bases). V lost 3 bases and J lost 2, with 7 bases in between. The CDR3 is 13 residues long. The germline gives CDR1 LNHNV, CDR2 YYDKDF (reference sequence). CDR3 residues: CATSSDRQETQYF. The CDR3 coding sequence is TGTGCCACCAGCAGTGACAGGCAAGAGACCCAGTACTTC.

This clonotype was picked up a small number of times. The chain joins TRBV4-2 to TRBJ1-2; TRBD1 might be the D (5 bases). V lost 1 base and J 3 bases, leaving 12 bases between the germline ends. This CDR3 has 15 amino acids. The germline CDR1 and CDR2 sequences are LGHNA and YNFKEQ. The chain's CDR3 is CASSQVKGLDYGYTF. The CDR3 coding sequence is TGTGCCAGCAGCCAAGTGAAGGGGCTGGACTATGGCTACACCTTC.

Many counts were recorded for this clonotype. The chain couples TRBV20-1 to TRBJ1-2; D is unresolved. The CDR3 is made up of 11 amino acids. Germline V gives CDR1 DFQATT, CDR2 SNEGSKA (reference sequence). V shed 3 bases and J shed 8 bases, with 10 bases lying between them. In DNA form, the CDR3 reads TGCAGTGCTAGGGGTTATGGGGGCTACACCTTC. As protein: CSARGYGGYTF.

The chain carries TRBV7-9 and TRBJ2-1; no clear D. Germline V gene data show CDR1 as SEHNR and CDR2 as FQNEAQ (reference sequence). The V gene lost 0 bases and the J gene lost 6 bases, with 12 bases spanning the gap. The CDR3 length is 15 residues. CDR3 protein: CASSLAGAITNEQFF. For the CDR3, the DNA is TGTGCCAGCAGCTTAGCGGGTGCAATAACCAATGAGCAGTTCTTC.

The chain is built from TRBV4-3 and TRBJ2-7; 7 nucleotides match TRBD1. CDR1 and CDR2 from the germline V gene are LGHNA and YSLEER. The CDR3 consists of 17 residues. The V gene end was trimmed by 1 base and the J gene end by 1 base; junction bases not matched to a gene: 10. The CDR3 DNA is TGCGCCAGCAGCCAAGTTTTCAGGACAGGAGCTTCCTACGAGCAGTACTTC. Its translation: CASSQVFRTGASYEQYF.

The chain carries TRBV29-1 and TRBJ1-1; D is perhaps TRBD1 (6 bases). V was shortened by 4 bases and J by 1 base, with 16 bases between the two germline ends. The V gene's germline CDR1 is SQVTM and CDR2 ANQGSEA. The CDR3 is 15 amino acids. For the CDR3, the DNA is TGCAGCGTTGGGTATACAGGGAGACAGAACACTGAAGCTTTCTTT. As protein: CSVGYTGRQNTEAFF.

This clonotype was picked up many times. The chain links TRBV20-1 to TRBJ1-5; the D gene is possibly TRBD1 (5 bases). Trimming cost V 6 bases and J 1 base, with 13 bases left between them. Germline V gene lookup returns CDR1 DFQATT and CDR2 SNEGSKA (reference sequence). The length of the CDR3 is 14 residues. The CDR3, as DNA: TGCAGTGCCAGGGTGGGGGAGAGCAATCAGCCCCAGCATTTT. As protein: CSARVGESNQPQHF.

This clonotype was counted only a few times. The rearrangement uses TRBV29-1 and TRBJ2-1; TRBD2 is a possible D gene (6 bases). Per germline, CDR1 SQVTM and CDR2 ANQGSEA. V was pared by 0 bases and J by 4 bases, with 7 bases between. The CDR3 is made up of 13 amino acids. CDR3 sequence: CSVEDGTYNEQFF. CDR3 in DNA: TGCAGCGTTGAAGATGGGACTTACAATGAGCAGTTCTTC.

The chain couples TRBV27 to TRBJ2-3; 13 nucleotides match TRBD2. The CDR3 totals 19 residues. Trimming cost V 5 bases and J 11 bases; bases outside gene matches: 22. CDR1 and CDR2 (germline): MNHEY, SMNVEV (reference sequence). The CDR3 is CASSTALRLTSGRRKGQYF. The CDR3 DNA follows: TGTGCCAGCAGTACAGCACTCAGATTGACTAGCGGGAGGCGAAAAGGGCAGTATTTT.

The CDR3 DNA is TGCAGCACAAACGGGGGGACAACGGGATCAGGTGAGCAGTACTTC. It is translated as CSTNGGTTGSGEQYF. The chain is built from TRBV29-1 and TRBJ2-1; maybe TRBD2 (7 bases). The J call may not be correct, given that the DNA end is closer to TRBJ2-7. This CDR3 spans 15 amino acids. The V gene's germline CDR1 is SQVTM and CDR2 ANQGSEA.